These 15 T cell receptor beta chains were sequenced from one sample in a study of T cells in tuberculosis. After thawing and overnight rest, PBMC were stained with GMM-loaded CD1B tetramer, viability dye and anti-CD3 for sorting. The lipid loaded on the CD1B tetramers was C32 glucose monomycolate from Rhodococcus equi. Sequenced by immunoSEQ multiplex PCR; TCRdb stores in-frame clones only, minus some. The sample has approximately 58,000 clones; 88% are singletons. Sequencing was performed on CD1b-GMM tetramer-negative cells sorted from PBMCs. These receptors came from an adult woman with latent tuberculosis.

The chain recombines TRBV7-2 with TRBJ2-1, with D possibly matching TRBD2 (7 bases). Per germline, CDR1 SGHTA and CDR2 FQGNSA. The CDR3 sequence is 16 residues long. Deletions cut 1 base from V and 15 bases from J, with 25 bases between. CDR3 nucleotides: TGTGCCAGCAGCTTAGTTGCGGGGGCCCGGCACTCGTCGTCGTTCTTC. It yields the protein CASSLVAGARHSSSFF.

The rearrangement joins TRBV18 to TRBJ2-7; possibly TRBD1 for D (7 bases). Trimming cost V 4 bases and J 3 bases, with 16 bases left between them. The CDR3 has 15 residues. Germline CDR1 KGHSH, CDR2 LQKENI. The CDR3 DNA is TGTGCCAGCTCACGGGGGGACAGTGGGATCTACGAGCAGTACTTC. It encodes CASSRGDSGIYEQYF.

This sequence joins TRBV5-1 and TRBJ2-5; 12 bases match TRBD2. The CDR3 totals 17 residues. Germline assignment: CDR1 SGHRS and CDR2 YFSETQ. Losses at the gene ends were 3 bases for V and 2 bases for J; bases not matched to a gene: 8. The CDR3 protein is CASSSGLAGKDQETQYF. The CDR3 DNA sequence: TGCGCCAGCAGCTCAGGACTAGCGGGGAAAGATCAAGAGACCCAGTACTTC.

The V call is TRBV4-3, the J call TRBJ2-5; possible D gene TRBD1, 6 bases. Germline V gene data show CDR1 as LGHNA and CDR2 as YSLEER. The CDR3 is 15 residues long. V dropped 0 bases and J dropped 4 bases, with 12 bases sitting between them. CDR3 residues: CASSQDAGVGETQYF. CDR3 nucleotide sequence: TGCGCCAGCAGCCAAGACGCAGGGGTTGGAGAGACCCAGTACTTC.

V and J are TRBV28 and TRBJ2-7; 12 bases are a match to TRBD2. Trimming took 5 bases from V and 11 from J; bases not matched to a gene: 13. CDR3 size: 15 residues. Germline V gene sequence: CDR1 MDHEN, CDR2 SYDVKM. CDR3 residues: CASSTPTSGRADKYF. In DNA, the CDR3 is TGTGCCAGCAGTACCCCGACTAGCGGGAGAGCCGATAAGTACTTC.

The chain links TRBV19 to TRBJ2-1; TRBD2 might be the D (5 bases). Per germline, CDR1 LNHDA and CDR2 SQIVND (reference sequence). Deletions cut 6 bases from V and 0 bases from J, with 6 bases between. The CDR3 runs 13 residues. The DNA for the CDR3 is TGTGCCAGTAGGGGGAGCTCCTACAATGAGCAGTTCTTC. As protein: CASRGSSYNEQFF.

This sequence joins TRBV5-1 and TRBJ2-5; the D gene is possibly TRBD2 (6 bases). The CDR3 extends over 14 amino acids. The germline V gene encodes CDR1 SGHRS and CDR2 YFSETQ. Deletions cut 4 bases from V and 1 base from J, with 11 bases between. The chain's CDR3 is CASSRERGQETQYF. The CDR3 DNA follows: TGCGCCAGCAGCCGGGAGAGGGGCCAAGAGACCCAGTACTTC.

CDR3 loop: CAWIRPGLERETQYF. CDR3 nucleotide sequence: TGTGCCTGGATTCGACCGGGACTAGAGCGTGAGACCCAGTACTTC. V is TRBV30 and J is TRBJ2-5; the match to TRBD2 covers 8 bases. Germline V lookup: CDR1 GTSNPN, CDR2 SVGIG (reference sequence). Trimming cost V 4 bases and J 5 bases; bases outside gene matches: 12. The CDR3 has 15 amino acids.

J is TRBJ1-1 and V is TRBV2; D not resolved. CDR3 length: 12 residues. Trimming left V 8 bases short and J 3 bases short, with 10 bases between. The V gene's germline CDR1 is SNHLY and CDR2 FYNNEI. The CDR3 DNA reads TGTGCCAGCTCAGTCGGGGACACTGAAGCTTTCTTT. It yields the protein CASSVGDTEAFF.

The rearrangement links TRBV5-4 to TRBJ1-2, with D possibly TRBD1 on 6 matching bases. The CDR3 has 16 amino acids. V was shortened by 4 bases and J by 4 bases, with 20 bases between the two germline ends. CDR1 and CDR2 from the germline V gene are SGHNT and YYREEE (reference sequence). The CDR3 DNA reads TGTGCCAGCAGCCAAGACGAGACAGGAGCATCCTATGGCTACACCTTC. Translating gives CASSQDETGASYGYTF.

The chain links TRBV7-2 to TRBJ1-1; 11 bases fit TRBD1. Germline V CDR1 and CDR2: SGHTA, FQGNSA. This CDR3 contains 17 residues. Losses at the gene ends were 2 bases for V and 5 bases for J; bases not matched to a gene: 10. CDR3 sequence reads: CASSLRDRGISVTEAFF. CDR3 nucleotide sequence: TGTGCCAGCAGCTTAAGGGACAGGGGGATCTCTGTAACTGAAGCTTTCTTT.

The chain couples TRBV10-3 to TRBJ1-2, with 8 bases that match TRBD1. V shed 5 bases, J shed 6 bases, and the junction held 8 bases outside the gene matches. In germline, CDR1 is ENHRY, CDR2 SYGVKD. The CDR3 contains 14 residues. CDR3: CAISKEDRAHGYTF. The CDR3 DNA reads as TGTGCCATCAGTAAAGAGGACAGGGCGCATGGCTACACCTTC.

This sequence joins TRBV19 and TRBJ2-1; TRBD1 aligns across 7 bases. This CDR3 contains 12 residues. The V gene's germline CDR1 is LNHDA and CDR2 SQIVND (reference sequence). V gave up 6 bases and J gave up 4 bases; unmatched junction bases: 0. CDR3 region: CASRTGYNEQFF. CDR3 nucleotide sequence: TGTGCCAGTAGGACAGGGTACAATGAGCAGTTCTTC.

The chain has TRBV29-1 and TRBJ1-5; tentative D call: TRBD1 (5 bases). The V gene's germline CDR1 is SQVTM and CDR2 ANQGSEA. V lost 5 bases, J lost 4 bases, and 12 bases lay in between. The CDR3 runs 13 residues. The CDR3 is CSVRGTGNQPQHF. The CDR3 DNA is TGCAGCGTTCGTGGGACTGGGAATCAGCCCCAGCATTTT.

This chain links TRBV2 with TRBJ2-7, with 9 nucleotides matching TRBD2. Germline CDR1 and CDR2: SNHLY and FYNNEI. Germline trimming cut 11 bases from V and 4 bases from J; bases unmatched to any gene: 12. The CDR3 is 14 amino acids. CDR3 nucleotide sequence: TGTGCCGTCGGGGGGGCTAGCGGGGCGTACGAGCAGTACTTC. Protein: CAVGGASGAYEQYF.